The 20 T cell receptor beta chains in this list originate from one sample, sequenced in a study of human T cells and chemical hapten exposure. This sample's time point: patch test 1, 2 weeks after DPC sensitization. The treatment here: therapeutic diphenylcyclopropenone sensitization with weekly scalp DPC. MiXCR was run by TCRdb on the RACE reads, yielding one entry per CDR3 protein. This sample has more than 95,000 distinct CDR3 sequences, with around an eighth found just once. The sequenced sample was whole blood, obtained in connection with sensitization to the hapten diphenylcyclopropenone (DPC). Receptors originate from a woman aged 45-60 years with alopecia areata. Some clones in this sample may be carry-over from other donors' samples.

For this clonotype: A read error may be the cause here, since a much bigger clone is one base away. V is TRBV6-5 and J is TRBJ1-1; D not resolved. Germline assignment: CDR1 MNHEY and CDR2 SVGAGI. The CDR3 totals 13 residues. The CDR3 loop reads CAGSSPRNTEAFF. CDR3 DNA: TGTGCCGGCAGTTCCCCCCGGAACACTGAAGCTTTCTTT.

This clonotype was observed at least ten times. The V and J genes are TRBV20-1 and TRBJ2-7; no clear D. Germline CDR1 reads DFQATT; CDR2 reads SNEGSKA (reference sequence). CDR3 length: 13 amino acids. V dropped 0 bases and J dropped 3 bases, with 9 bases sitting between them. CDR3 residues: CSARDIIVYEQYF. CDR3 in DNA: TGCAGTGCTAGAGATATAATAGTCTACGAGCAGTACTTC.

A few counts support this clonotype. CDR3 sequence (DNA): TGTGCCAGCAGTCCCCGGGACAGGGGAAAATTATTCGGTCAGCCCCAGCATTTT. Its translation is CASSPRDRGKLFGQPQHF. The chain is built from TRBV28 and TRBJ1-5, with 10 bases identical to TRBD1. V trimming: 5 bases; J trimming: 6 bases; junction bases outside the gene matches: 16. Germline V CDR1 and CDR2: MDHEN, SYDVKM. This CDR3 has 18 residues.

Many counts were recorded for this clonotype. The genes are TRBV29-1 and TRBJ1-5; no clear D. The CDR3 runs 12 residues. Trimming stripped 6 bases from V and 4 bases from J, with 10 bases between. Germline assignment: CDR1 SQVTM and CDR2 ANQGSEA. This CDR3 reads CSVLSRNQPQHF. As DNA, the CDR3 is TGCAGCGTCCTATCGAGGAATCAGCCCCAGCATTTT.

This clonotype was seen a handful of times. At one boundary the junction diverges from the germline segment, which might be a read error. The genes are TRBV7-2 and TRBJ1-2; D might be TRBD1 (5 bases). CDR1 and CDR2 from the germline V gene are SGHTA and FQGNSA. The CDR3 sequence is 18 residues long. For the CDR3, the DNA is TGTGCCAGCACCCCGCGTGCTCTAGGACAAGATACCTCCTATGGCTACGCCTTC. It is translated as CASTPRALGQDTSYGYAF.

This clonotype came up many times. The chain links TRBV5-1 to TRBJ2-6; possible D gene TRBD2, 5 bases. The length of the CDR3 is 15 residues. Between the trimmed V and J ends, which lost 4 bases and 0 bases, there was a span of 8 bases. Germline values: CDR1 SGHRS, CDR2 YFSETQ. In DNA, the CDR3 is TGCGCCAGCAGCGTGGGGAGCTCTGGGGCCAACGTCCTGACTTTC. Its translation: CASSVGSSGANVLTF.

There are many counts of this clonotype. The chain recombines TRBV19 with TRBJ1-2; D gene uncertain. Trimming shortened V by 3 bases and J by 2 bases, and 7 bases separated the two germline ends. CDR3 length: 13 residues. The germline V gene has CDR1 LNHDA and CDR2 SQIVND (reference sequence). The CDR3 nucleotides read TGTGCCAGTAGTATCGAGGGAAACTATGGCTACACCTTC. Its translation is CASSIEGNYGYTF.

This chain connects TRBV28 to TRBJ2-2; D is unresolved. The germline gives CDR1 MDHEN, CDR2 SYDVKM. V was trimmed by 3 bases and J by 3 bases, leaving 8 bases between them. The CDR3 consists of 14 residues. The CDR3 reads CASSFIGYTGELFF. The CDR3 region has the DNA TGTGCCAGCAGTTTTATAGGCTACACCGGGGAGCTGTTTTTT.

This clonotype was observed a handful of times. The genes are TRBV29-1 and TRBJ2-2; D might be TRBD1 (6 bases). This CDR3 region has 16 residues. Germline CDR1 SQVTM, CDR2 ANQGSEA. V was clipped by 4 bases and J by 6 bases, with 21 bases between them. Here the CDR3 DNA reads TGCAGCGTTGTTGGTGCTTGGGAAACAGGGCCCGGGGAGCTGTTTTTT. Translation gives CSVVGAWETGPGELFF.

This clonotype was seen ten or more times. The chain joins TRBV6-1 to TRBJ1-1; possibly TRBD1 for D (5 bases). The V end lost 2 bases, the J end lost 7 bases, and 11 bases lay between the germline ends. The CDR3 length is 13 residues. The germline V gene has CDR1 MNHNS and CDR2 SASEGT. CDR3 sequence (DNA): TGTGCCAGCAGTGAACCCAGGGTTATTGAAGCTTTCTTT. Translated, it gives CASSEPRVIEAFF.

This clonotype was recorded a few times. V gene TRBV6-2 or TRBV6-3 combines with J gene TRBJ1-2; D is uncertain. Trimming pared 2 bases from V and 4 bases from J, leaving 5 bases between. CDR1 MNHEY and CDR2 SVGEGT come from the germline V gene. The CDR3 contains 12 residues. The CDR3 loop reads CASSYLTYGYTF. For the CDR3, the DNA is TGTGCCAGCAGTTACCTGACCTATGGCTACACCTTC.

V usage is TRBV9 and J usage is TRBJ2-1, with a possible D match to TRBD2 (5 bases). The germline V gene has CDR1 SGDLS and CDR2 YYNGEE. CDR3 length: 15 residues. Trimming took off 1 base at V and 2 bases at J, with 10 bases between the two ends. CDR3 DNA: TGTGCCAGCAGCGTATTCTCCGGGACCTACAATGAGCAGTTCTTC. It is translated as CASSVFSGTYNEQFF.

This clonotype occurred a few times. The gene calls are TRBV12-3 or TRBV12-4 and TRBJ1-1, with D possibly being TRBD1 (5 bases). Deletions cut 7 bases from V and 4 bases from J, with 13 bases between. CDR3 length: 13 residues. The CDR3 protein is CASTLVRATEAFF. For the CDR3, the DNA is TGTGCCAGCACCCTCGTCAGGGCCACTGAAGCTTTCTTT.

The chain is built from TRBV29-1 and TRBJ2-5; TRBD1 or TRBD2 may be the D gene (5 bases each). Germline V CDR1 and CDR2: SQVTM, ANQGSEA. The CDR3 loop spans 13 amino acids. V lost 3 bases and J 0 bases, leaving 8 bases between the germline ends. For the CDR3, the DNA is TGCAGCGTTGATAGGGGACACCAAGAGACCCAGTACTTC. Translating it yields CSVDRGHQETQYF.

A few counts support this clonotype. V gene TRBV6-5 combines with J gene TRBJ2-5, with D unclear. This CDR3 has 14 residues. In germline, CDR1 is MNHEY, CDR2 SVGAGI. Trimming took off 2 bases at V and 2 bases at J, with 9 bases between the two ends. CDR3 coding DNA: TGTGCCAGCAGTTACCGTAACAGTCAAGAGACCCAGTACTTC. Amino acid sequence: CASSYRNSQETQYF.

This clonotype was detected only a few times. The chain couples TRBV18 to TRBJ2-5; tentative D call: TRBD2 (6 bases). V lost 2 bases and J 5 bases, leaving 18 bases between the germline ends. The CDR3 length is 16 residues. Germline V lookup: CDR1 KGHSH, CDR2 LQKENI. CDR3 nucleotides: TGTGCCAGCTCACCAGGGACTCCTACACGTCAGGAGACCCAGTACTTC. As protein: CASSPGTPTRQETQYF.

This chain uses TRBV7-9 with TRBJ2-3; D gene ambiguous. Germline CDR1 and CDR2: SEHNR and FQNEAQ (reference sequence). This CDR3 comprises 14 residues. V lost 4 bases and J lost 4, with 12 bases in between. CDR3 in amino acids: CASSSRRIPDTQYF. Here the CDR3 DNA reads TGTGCCAGCAGCTCCCGTAGGATCCCAGATACGCAGTATTTT. Full variable domain (rest looked up from reference TRBV7-9 and TRBJ2-3): DTGVSQNPRHKITKRGQNVTFRCDPISEHNRLYWYRQTLGQGPEFLTYFQNEAQLEKSRLLSDRFSAERPKGSFSTLEIQRTEQGDSAMYLCASSSRRIPDTQYFGPGTRLTVL.

In this sample, this clonotype turned up many times. The chain combines TRBV7-9 with TRBJ1-5, with D possibly TRBD1 on 5 matching bases. V lost 0 bases to trimming and J lost 7 bases, with 10 bases between them. Germline V lookup: CDR1 SEHNR, CDR2 FQNEAQ (reference sequence). The CDR3 consists of 14 residues. The CDR3 protein is CASSLAHGDQPQHF. CDR3 DNA: TGTGCCAGCAGCTTAGCGCACGGGGACCAGCCCCAGCATTTT.

The table lists this clonotype with many counts. The chain recombines TRBV20-1 with TRBJ2-4; 8 nucleotides match TRBD2. Germline V gene sequence: CDR1 DFQATT, CDR2 SNEGSKA (reference sequence). This CDR3 has 15 amino acids. V lost 2 bases, J lost 0 bases, and 3 bases stayed unmatched. In DNA, the CDR3 is TGCAGTGCTAGAACTAGCGGATTAGCCAAAAACATTCAGTACTTC. This translates into CSARTSGLAKNIQYF.

There are a few counts of this clonotype. The gene calls are TRBV4-3 and TRBJ1-2; possibly TRBD1 for D (6 bases). Germline CDR1 and CDR2: LGHNA and YSLEER. This CDR3 is built from 15 residues. Trimming removed 0 bases from V and 4 bases from J, with 12 bases in between. The CDR3 DNA reads TGCGCCAGCAGCCAAGAATTTGGACAGACCTATGGCTACACCTTC. Amino acids: CASSQEFGQTYGYTF.